Below are 5 T cell receptor beta chains sequenced from a single sample in a study of blood T cell repertoires in COVID-19. Only in-frame clones appear in the TCRdb table, and some are missing; sequencing was by immunoSEQ multiplex PCR. This table has around 230,000 clones, 85% to 90% appearing once. Specimen: peripheral blood. The receptors originated from a middle-aged man with COVID-19, enrolled during active disease.

The chain recombines TRBV4-2 with TRBJ2-1; the match to TRBD2 covers 13 bases. The V gene end was trimmed by 5 bases and the J gene end by 7 bases; junction bases not matched to a gene: 8. The CDR3 is 16 residues long. Germline CDR1 LGHNA, CDR2 YNFKEQ. DNA of the CDR3: TGTGCCAGCAGCGTACTAGCGGGAGGGCCCGGTAATGAGCAGTTCTTC. Its protein product is CASSVLAGGPGNEQFF.

The chain couples TRBV6-2 or TRBV6-3 to TRBJ2-1; 10 bases are a match to TRBD2. The CDR3 is 16 residues long. Trimming cost V 5 bases and J 3 bases; bases outside gene matches: 7. Germline CDR1 and CDR2: MNHEY and SVGEGT. The CDR3 bases are TGTGCCAGCAGTAGATTAGCGGGAGGAATCTACAATGAGCAGTTCTTC. It translates to CASSRLAGGIYNEQFF.

This chain joins TRBV4-3 and TRBJ2-1, with 7 positions matching TRBD1. The germline CDR1 and CDR2 sequences are LGHNA and YSLEER. V dropped 4 bases and J dropped 7; count of bases not matched to a gene: 19. This CDR3 is 18 amino acids long. The CDR3 here is CASSLDVDRDERGNEQFF. CDR3 sequence (DNA): TGCGCCAGCAGCCTCGATGTCGACAGGGACGAGAGGGGGAATGAGCAGTTCTTC.

The rearrangement links TRBV2 to TRBJ1-2, with 8 bases aligning to TRBD1. CDR3 size: 15 residues. Germline CDR1 and CDR2: SNHLY and FYNNEI. The V gene end was trimmed by 6 bases and the J gene end by 1 base; junction bases not matched to a gene: 7. The CDR3 DNA sequence: TGTGCCAGCAGGTTTGGGACAGGCGATAACTATGGCTACACCTTC. It encodes CASRFGTGDNYGYTF.

The chain carries TRBV5-8 and TRBJ1-5; 12 nucleotides match TRBD1. CDR3 length equals 15 residues. Per germline, CDR1 SGHTS and CDR2 YDEGEE. Trimming cost V 2 bases and J 6 bases; bases outside gene matches: 3. The CDR3 DNA follows: TGTGCCAGCAGCTTCGGGACAGGGGGCGTTCAGCCCCAGCATTTT. Protein product: CASSFGTGGVQPQHF. The full variable domain, completed using reference TRBV5-8 and TRBJ1-5, is EAGVTQSPTHLIKTRGQQATLRCSPISGHTSVYWYQQALGLGLQFLLWYDEGEERNRGNFPPRFSGRQFPNYSSELNVNALELEDSALYLCASSFGTGGVQPQHFGDGTRLSIL.